This entry features one TCR beta chain sequence. This entry comes from a study of blood T cell repertoires in COVID-19. On the study more broadly: Acute-phase and convalescent COVID-19 samples originated in the United States, Italy and Spain. From T cells, B-cell-depleted T cells, or PBMCs came the material, which was cDNA or gDNA.

Original analysis: From reference gene primer amplification, estimates of nucleated cell counts were derived. Assay used: immunoSEQ multiplex PCR; TCRdb lists only in-frame clones, some missing. Clone size and the V and J calls come from that table; the DNA yielded D and trimming. The sample has under 20,000 clones; just over 85% are singletons. Germline V lookup: CDR1 LGHNA, CDR2 YNFKEQ. CDR3 size: 13 residues. The ends were cut back, 5 bases at V and 5 bases at J, with 12 bases in the middle. The TCR sequence derives from a human donor with active COVID-19. The donor label of this sample is uncertain. Sequenced sample: peripheral blood. The chain is built from TRBV4-2 and TRBJ2-5, with D possibly being TRBD2 (6 bases). CDR3 nucleotides: TGTGCCAGCAGCATGTTCGGGGGTGAGACCCAGTACTTC. Its translation is CASSMFGGETQYF.